The subject of this entry is one T cell receptor (beta chain). Its cognate antigen is unknown. These data are taken from a study of vaccination effects on CD4 cells after COVID-19. Study-wide context: Antigen-specific CD4+ T cell clonotypes were called by their expansion after viral peptide-pool culture in ViraFEST. Late post-vaccine samples came at days +241, +227 and +161 respectively. Sampling occurred a median 72 days post second dose, range 14 to 241.

Findings and caveats of the study: Convalescent patients were few in the study, and early post-infection timepoints were absent.

The CDR3 loop spans 12 amino acids. V dropped 8 bases and J dropped 5; count of bases not matched to a gene: 5. Germline loops: CDR1 MNHEY, CDR2 SVGAGI. Sequencing was performed with immunoSEQ multiplex PCR; in TCRdb, only in-frame clones are kept and a portion is missing. This table has about 44,000 clones, about 80% appearing once. Cells that had been cultured for 9 to 10 days were the source of isolated CD4+ T cells. Confirmation by PCR established that the person had SARS-CoV-2 infection between March and December 2020. Either the BNT162b2 or mRNA-1273 vaccine was given to participants in two doses.

The sample was CD4+ T cells from PBMCs cultured without peptide, taken after COVID-19 vaccination. This chain links TRBV6-5 with TRBJ2-7; 8 bases fit TRBD2. The TCR originated in a human donor who had a prior SARS-CoV-2 infection. The CDR3 protein is CASSRGGHEQYF. The DNA of the CDR3 is TGTGCCAGCTCCCGGGGGGGCCACGAGCAGTACTTC.